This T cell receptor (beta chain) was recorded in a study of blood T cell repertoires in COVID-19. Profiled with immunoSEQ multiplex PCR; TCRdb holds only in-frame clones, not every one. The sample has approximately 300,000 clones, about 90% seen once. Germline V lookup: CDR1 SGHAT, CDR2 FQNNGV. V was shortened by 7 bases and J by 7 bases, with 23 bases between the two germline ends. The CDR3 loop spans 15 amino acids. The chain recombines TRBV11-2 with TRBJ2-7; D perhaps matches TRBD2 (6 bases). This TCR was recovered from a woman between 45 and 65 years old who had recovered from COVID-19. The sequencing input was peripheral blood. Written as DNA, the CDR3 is TGTGCCAGCACCCAGCTTGCCGGGGGTCTGGGAGAGCAGTACTTC. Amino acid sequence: CASTQLAGGLGEQYF.